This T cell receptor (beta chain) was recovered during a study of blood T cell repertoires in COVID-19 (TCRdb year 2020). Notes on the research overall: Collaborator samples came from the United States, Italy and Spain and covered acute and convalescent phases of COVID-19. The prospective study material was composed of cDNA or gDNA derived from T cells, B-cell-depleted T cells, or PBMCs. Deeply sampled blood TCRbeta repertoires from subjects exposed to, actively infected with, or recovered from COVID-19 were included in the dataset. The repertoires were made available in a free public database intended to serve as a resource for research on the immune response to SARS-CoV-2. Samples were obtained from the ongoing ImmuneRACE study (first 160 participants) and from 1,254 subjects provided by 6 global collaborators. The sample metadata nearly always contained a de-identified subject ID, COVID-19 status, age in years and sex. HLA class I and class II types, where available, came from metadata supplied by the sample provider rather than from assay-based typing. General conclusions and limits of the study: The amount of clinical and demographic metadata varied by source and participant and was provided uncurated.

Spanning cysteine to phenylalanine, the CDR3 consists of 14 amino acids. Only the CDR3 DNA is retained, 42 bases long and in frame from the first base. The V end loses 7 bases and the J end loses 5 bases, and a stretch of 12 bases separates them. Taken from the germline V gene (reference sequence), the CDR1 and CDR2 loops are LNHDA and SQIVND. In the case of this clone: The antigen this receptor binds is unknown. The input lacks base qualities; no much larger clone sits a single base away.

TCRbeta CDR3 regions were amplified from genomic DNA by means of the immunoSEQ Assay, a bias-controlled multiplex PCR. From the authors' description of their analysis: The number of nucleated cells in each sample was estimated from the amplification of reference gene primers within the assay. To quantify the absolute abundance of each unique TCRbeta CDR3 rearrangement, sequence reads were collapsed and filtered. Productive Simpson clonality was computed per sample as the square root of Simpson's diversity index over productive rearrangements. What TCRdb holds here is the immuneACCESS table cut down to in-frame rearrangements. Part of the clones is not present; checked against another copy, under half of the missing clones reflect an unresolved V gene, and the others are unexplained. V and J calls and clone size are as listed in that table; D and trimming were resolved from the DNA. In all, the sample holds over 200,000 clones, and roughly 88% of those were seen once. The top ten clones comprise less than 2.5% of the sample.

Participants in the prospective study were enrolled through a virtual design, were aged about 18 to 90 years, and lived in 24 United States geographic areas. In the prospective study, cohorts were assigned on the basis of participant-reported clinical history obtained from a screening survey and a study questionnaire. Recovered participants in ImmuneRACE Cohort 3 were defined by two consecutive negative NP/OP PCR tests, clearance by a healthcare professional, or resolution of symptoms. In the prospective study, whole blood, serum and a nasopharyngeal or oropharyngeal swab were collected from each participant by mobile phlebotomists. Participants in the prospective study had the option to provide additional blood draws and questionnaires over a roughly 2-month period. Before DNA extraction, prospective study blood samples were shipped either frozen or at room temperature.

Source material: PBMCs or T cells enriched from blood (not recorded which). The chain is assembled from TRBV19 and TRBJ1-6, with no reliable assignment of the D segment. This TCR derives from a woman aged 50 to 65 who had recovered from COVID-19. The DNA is TGTGCCAGTACCCCCGGTCAGGATAATTCACCCCTCCACTTT. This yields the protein CASTPGQDNSPLHF. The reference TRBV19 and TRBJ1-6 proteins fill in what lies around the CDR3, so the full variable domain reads DGGITQSPKYLFRKEGQNVTLSCEQNLNHDAMYWYRQDPGQGLRLIYYSQIVNDFQKGDIAEGYSVSREKKESFPLTVTSAQKNPTAFYLCASTPGQDNSPLHFGNGTRLTVT.